This TCR beta chain was sequenced for a study of T cell responses to AZD1222 COVID-19 vaccine. The CDR3 contains 12 residues. Germline CDR1 reads MNHNY; CDR2 reads SVGAGI (reference sequence). V lost 6 bases to trimming and J lost 3 bases, with 8 bases between them. Study-level findings and limits: Seropositive status at baseline applied to only a handful of AZD1222 recipients. Vaccine-associated CD4 TCRs spanned spike, dominant at 160-218 and 743-854. There were repertoire samples only from the period after the peak T cell response. The donor cohort was predominantly white British with a female majority, and clonal diversity may have been underestimated.

Regarding this clone: Its specificity is unknown.

TCRdb's copy holds only in-frame clones and misses some; the assay was immunoSEQ multiplex PCR. The table has around 97,000 clones, 90% seen once. The receptor's source is an adult in good health. The source was peripheral blood, collected on day 0 of AZD1222 vaccination. V is TRBV6-6 and J is TRBJ2-5; no clear D gene. Here the CDR3 DNA reads TGTGCCAGCAGCCCCCGGGAAGAGACCCAGTACTTC. It translates to CASSPREETQYF.